A selection of T cell receptor beta chains follows, all from one sample in a study of blood T cell repertoires in COVID-19. The repertoire was sequenced with immunoSEQ multiplex PCR; TCRdb's copy has only in-frame clones and lacks some. The data contain over 200,000 clones, 85% to 90% of them singletons. Sequencing was carried out using peripheral blood. These receptors were collected from a man younger than 40 with COVID-19, enrolled during active disease. CDR3s include the opening cysteine and the closing phenylalanine or tryptophan. A D gene is named only where the DNA matches it firmly. Only part of the rows carry a size: once, few, many, or a class if the clone is expanded.

J gene	D gene	clone size	V gene	CDR3 DNA	CDR3 protein
TRBJ1-5	TRBD1	once	TRBV27	TGTGCCAGCAGTCTCGAGACAGGGGCACTCAATCAGCCCCAGCATTTT	CASSLETGALNQPQHF
TRBJ1-1	NA	NA	TRBV29-1	TGCAGCGTTGACCGGCGACTCGAAGCTTTCTTT	CSVDRRLEAFF
TRBJ2-1	NA	NA	TRBV5-1	TGCGCCAGCAGCTTGGGGCAGACCTACAATGAGCAGTTCTTC	CASSLGQTYNEQFF
TRBJ1-1	TRBD1	NA	TRBV10-3	TGTGCCATCAGGGGGACAGGGCAAAACACTGAAGCTTTCTTT	CAIRGTGQNTEAFF
TRBJ2-7	TRBD1	NA	TRBV4-1	TGCGCCAGCAGCCCAAGGACAGGGGGATGGTACGAGCAGTACTTC	CASSPRTGGWYEQYF
TRBJ1-2	TRBD1	NA	TRBV25-1	TGTGCCAGCAGGACAGGGCTTGGCTACACCTTC	CASRTGLGYTF
TRBJ2-1	TRBD1	NA	TRBV24-1	TGTGCCACCAGTGGACAGGGGTCCAAATCCTACAATGAGCAGTTCTTC	CATSGQGSKSYNEQFF
TRBJ2-7	TRBD2	NA	TRBV19	TGTGCCAGTGGACTAGCGGGAGGTTCAAGCTCCTACGAGCAGTACTTC	CASGLAGGSSSYEQYF
TRBJ2-3	NA	NA	TRBV11-2	TGTGCCAGCAGCTTAGTGGGCCAGATCACAGATACGCAGTATTTT	CASSLVGQITDTQYF
TRBJ2-1	TRBD1	once	TRBV7-9	TGTGCCAGCAGCTTAGATGGGACAGGGGGTTACAATGAGCAGTTCTTC	CASSLDGTGGYNEQFF
TRBJ2-1	TRBD2	NA	TRBV6-5	TGTGCCAGCAGCCTAAGCGGGAGCTCCTACAATGAGCAGTTCTTC	CASSLSGSSYNEQFF
TRBJ2-1	TRBD2	NA	TRBV29-1	TGCAGCGTTGAGATTGTTGGGGGAGGGCCGGAAAATGAGCAGTTCTTC	CSVEIVGGGPENEQFF
TRBJ2-7	TRBD1	NA	TRBV5-1	TGCGCCAGCAGTGTGACAGGGGCTACCTCCTACGAGCAGTACTTC	CASSVTGATSYEQYF
TRBJ1-1	NA	NA	TRBV10-3	TGTGCCATCAGTGATAGTACAGCCTACAACACTGAAGCTTTCTTT	CAISDSTAYNTEAFF
TRBJ1-1	NA	NA	TRBV7-2	TGTGCCAGCAGCTTAGGGGTTATGGTCGGGGGCACTGAAGCTTTCTTT	CASSLGVMVGGTEAFF
TRBJ1-3	TRBD1	NA	TRBV24-1	TGTGCCACCAGTGACTTCGTGGGCCCGGGACAGCGCTCTGGAAACACCATATATTTT	CATSDFVGPGQRSGNTIYF
TRBJ1-5	TRBD1	few	TRBV19	TGTGCCAGTAGTATGGGACAGCTCAATCAGCCCCAGCATTTT	CASSMGQLNQPQHF
TRBJ2-2	NA	NA	TRBV18	TGTGCCAGCTCACCATCAGGGTACACCGGGGAGCTGTTTTTT	CASSPSGYTGELFF
TRBJ2-5	NA	NA	TRBV7-3	TGTGCCAGCAGCCCAGGTGGGCCGCAAGAGACCCAGTACTTC	CASSPGGPQETQYF
TRBJ1-1	NA	few	TRBV5-6	TGTGCCAGCAAAAGAACAGGGAACACTGAAGCTTTCTTT	CASKRTGNTEAFF
TRBJ2-1	NA	once	TRBV6-5	TGTGCCAGCAGTTACTCGAATATAGCCCTAGGGGATGAGCAGTTCTTC	CASSYSNIALGDEQFF
TRBJ2-3	NA	NA	TRBV2	TGTGCCAGCAGTGGAAGAGGGCCCGATACGCAGTATTTT	CASSGRGPDTQYF
TRBJ2-4	TRBD2	NA	TRBV18	TGTGCCAGCTCACCAGGACTAGCGGGAGGGCTCGATGCTCGGCACATTCAGTACTTC	CASSPGLAGGLDARHIQYF
TRBJ2-7	NA	NA	TRBV12-5	TGTGCTAGTGGCTCAACCACCCCTCTACTCTTAAGCGAGCAGTACTTC	CASGSTTPLLLSEQYF
TRBJ2-1	TRBD1	NA	TRBV7-8	TGTGCCAGCAGCTTAATGACAGGGAGCTCCTACAATGAGCAGTTCTTC	CASSLMTGSSYNEQFF
TRBJ1-2	TRBD1	NA	TRBV7-2	TGTGCCAGCAGCTTACGGACAGGGACTTACTATGGCTACACCTTC	CASSLRTGTYYGYTF
TRBJ2-5	TRBD2	NA	TRBV24-1	TGTGCCACCAGTGATTTCCTCGGACTAGCGGGAGAAGAGACCCAGTACTTC	CATSDFLGLAGEETQYF
TRBJ1-1	TRBD1	once	TRBV5-1	TGCGCCAGCAGCAAGTGGGGACAGGGGGAAATAGAAGCTTTCTTT	CASSKWGQGEIEAFF
TRBJ2-7	NA	NA	TRBV11-2	TGTGCCAGCAGCTCTGCGTGGATGGGGCACGAGCAGTACTTC	CASSSAWMGHEQYF
TRBJ2-5	NA	NA	TRBV27	TGTGCCAGCAGCCCCAGACATGGAGAGACCCAGTACTTC	CASSPRHGETQYF
TRBJ1-5	TRBD1	once	TRBV27	TGTGCCAGCAGTAGACAGGGTGATGGGAGTCAGCCCCAGCATTTT	CASSRQGDGSQPQHF
TRBJ2-3	NA	NA	TRBV5-1	TGCGCCAGCAGCTTGGCGGCAGGGGTCGGCACAGATACGCAGTATTTT	CASSLAAGVGTDTQYF
TRBJ1-1	TRBD1	NA	TRBV27	TGTGCCAGCAGTACAGGGGGTCGGGAAGCTTTCTTT	CASSTGGREAFF
TRBJ1-1	NA	once	TRBV2	TGTGCCAGCAGTGAAGTGGAGGGAACTGAAGCTTTCTTT	CASSEVEGTEAFF
TRBJ2-1	NA	NA	TRBV24-1	TGTGCCACCAGTGATTTCCCCCTTTACAATGAGCAGTTCTTC	CATSDFPLYNEQFF
TRBJ2-7	NA	NA	TRBV5-6	TGTGCCAGCAGTTTACTACTGGGGCAGGACCTCTACGAGCAGTACTTC	CASSLLLGQDLYEQYF
TRBJ1-5	NA	once	TRBV20-1	TGCAGTGCTAGTGATCGGGGTAGGACCCAGCATTTT	CSASDRGRTQHF
TRBJ1-1	TRBD1	NA	TRBV7-2	TGTGCCAGCAGCCCACTCCAGGGGGCCGTATTACGGACTGAAGCTTTCTTT	CASSPLQGAVLRTEAFF
TRBJ2-1	TRBD1	NA	TRBV7-9	TGTGCCAGCCCCAGGGAACCGGGACAGGGCCACAATGAGCAGTTCTTC	CASPREPGQGHNEQFF
TRBJ2-1	NA	NA	TRBV6-5	TGTGCCAGCAGTTCCACCAGGGGTCGGGAGCAGTTCTTC	CASSSTRGREQFF
TRBJ1-2	TRBD1	NA	TRBV19	TGTGCCAGTAGTTTAGGACAGGGGGCGAACTATGGCTACACCTTC	CASSLGQGANYGYTF
TRBJ2-6	NA	NA	TRBV19	TGTGCCAGTAATAATCTCAGGGAATCTGGGGCCAACGTCCTGACTTTC	CASNNLRESGANVLTF
TRBJ2-7	NA	NA	TRBV18	TGTGCCAGCTCACCACCGGCAGGATCAGACGAGCAGTACTTC	CASSPPAGSDEQYF
TRBJ2-3	TRBD1	NA	TRBV29-1	TGCAGCGTAGCGCGACAGGGAGATACGCAGTATTTT	CSVARQGDTQYF
TRBJ1-5	NA	NA	TRBV4-3	TGCGCCAGCAGCCAAGATTTTAATAGCAATCAGCCCCAGCATTTT	CASSQDFNSNQPQHF
TRBJ2-7	NA	NA	TRBV6-1	TGTGCCAGCAGTGAATGGGGCGATTACGAGCAGTACTTC	CASSEWGDYEQYF
TRBJ2-2	TRBD1	NA	TRBV18	TGTGCCAGCTCACCAGACAGGGGAGCGGACACCGGGGAGCTGTTTTTT	CASSPDRGADTGELFF
TRBJ1-1	TRBD1	few	TRBV7-9	TGTGCCAGCAGTCGCCCCGGGACAGCGAACACTGAAGCTTTCTTT	CASSRPGTANTEAFF
TRBJ1-2	TRBD1	NA	TRBV9	TGTGCCAGCAGCGCAGGGGGGTTGGGCTATGGCTACACCTTC	CASSAGGLGYGYTF
TRBJ2-2	TRBD1	NA	TRBV7-6	TGTGCCAGCAGCCGGGACAGGGGACTGTCCGGGGAGCTGTTTTTT	CASSRDRGLSGELFF
TRBJ2-3	NA	NA	TRBV24-1	TGTGCCACCGCCTCGGCCGCAGATGCGGCAGATACGCAGTATTTT	CATASAADAADTQYF
TRBJ1-2	TRBD1	NA	TRBV6-5	TGTGCCAGCAGAATCCGACAGGGTAATGGCTACACCTTC	CASRIRQGNGYTF
TRBJ2-1	TRBD2	once	TRBV20-1	TGCAGTGCTAGTTCGACTAGCCGGGTGGGCAATGAGCAGTTCTTC	CSASSTSRVGNEQFF
TRBJ2-5	NA	NA	TRBV29-1	TGCAGCGTTGACAGGGAAGAGACCCAGTACTTC	CSVDREETQYF
TRBJ2-1	TRBD2	NA	TRBV6-2/TRBV6-3	TGTGCCAGCAGTTACCGTGGACTAGCGGGAGGGTACAATGAGCAGTTCTTC	CASSYRGLAGGYNEQFF
TRBJ1-2	NA	few	TRBV6-5	TGTGCCAGCAGTCCCTACCTTTATGGCTACACCTTC	CASSPYLYGYTF
TRBJ2-7	NA	NA	TRBV27	TGTGCCAGCAGTTTAGATCCAGGATCCTACTCCTACGAGCAGTACTTC	CASSLDPGSYSYEQYF
TRBJ2-1	NA	NA	TRBV7-3	TGTGCCAGCAGCTTAAATGGCAGGGAGCAGTTCTTC	CASSLNGREQFF
TRBJ1-2	TRBD1	once	TRBV19	TGTGCCAGTAGTTTAACCCCGCCCAGGGGGCGCGACTATGGCTACACCTTC	CASSLTPPRGRDYGYTF